Below are 14 T cell receptor beta chains sequenced from a single sample in a study of blood T cell repertoires in COVID-19. Data came from immunoSEQ multiplex PCR; TCRdb stores just in-frame clones and leaves some out. The table includes about 110,000 clones, around 81% detected once. The sequenced material came from peripheral blood. The receptor source for this set is a woman in her sixties or seventies with acute or convalescent COVID-19.

This chain uses TRBV30 with TRBJ1-1; 7 bases are shared with TRBD1. The germline V gene encodes CDR1 GTSNPN and CDR2 SVGIG (reference sequence). V shed 5 bases and J 1 base; nucleotides not matched to a gene: 1. This CDR3 has 12 amino acids. The CDR3 sequence is CAWGDRNTEAFF. Here the CDR3 DNA reads TGTGCCTGGGGGGACAGGAACACTGAAGCTTTCTTT.

This sequence joins TRBV19 and TRBJ1-5, with TRBD1 identical over 9 bases. The V gene end was trimmed by 5 bases and the J gene end by 11 bases; junction bases not matched to a gene: 7. Germline V gene lookup returns CDR1 LNHDA and CDR2 SQIVND (reference sequence). The CDR3 totals 13 residues. CDR3 residues: CASSLDRGVAQHF. As DNA, the CDR3 is TGTGCCAGTAGTCTCGACAGGGGGGTGGCCCAGCATTTT.

CDR3 region: CASSYRYRGSYEQYF. For the CDR3, the DNA is TGTGCCAGCAGTTACCGGTACAGGGGATCCTACGAGCAGTACTTC. V usage is TRBV6-2 or TRBV6-3 and J usage is TRBJ2-7; 7 bases are shared with TRBD1. Germline CDR1 MNHEY, CDR2 SVGEGT. The CDR3 spans 15 residues. With 2 bases clipped from V and 1 base from J, the junction kept 5 bases outside the gene matches.

V is TRBV7-9 and J is TRBJ1-4; D possibly corresponds to TRBD1 (5 bases). The CDR3 has 15 residues. The germline gives CDR1 SEHNR, CDR2 FQNEAQ (reference sequence). V lost 2 bases and J lost 3, with 10 bases in between. For the CDR3, the DNA is TGTGCCAGCAGCTTACGACAGTCTTCTAATGAAAAACTGTTTTTT. Its translation: CASSLRQSSNEKLFF.

Note on this clone: The conserved closing phenylalanine or tryptophan is absent in this CDR3, likely reflecting a read error. Because the CDR3's place on the DNA is in doubt, the DNA is left out and the CDR3 is given as listed by TCRdb. V is TRBV29-1 and J is TRBJ1-2; the table's D call of TRBD1 was not tested on the DNA. Counting both end residues, the CDR3 totals 11 amino acids. CDR1 is SQVTM, CDR2 ANQGSEA, per germline. The CDR3 region is CSVEGGNRASL.

This clone was observed a few times. The chain is built from TRBV4-1 and TRBJ2-1; D is unclear. The V and J ends lost 0 bases and 7 bases respectively, with 13 bases between them. The CDR3 sequence is 15 residues long. Germline-derived CDR1 and CDR2 are MGHRA and YSYEKL. Written as DNA, the CDR3 is TGCGCCAGCAGCCAAGAGCCTCGGTATCATAATGAGCAGTTCTTC. Encoded protein: CASSQEPRYHNEQFF.

DNA of the CDR3: TGCAGCGTTGAAGTTTCTAACGAGCAGTACTTC. Its protein product is CSVEVSNEQYF. The V and J genes are TRBV29-1 and TRBJ2-7; D uncertain. In germline, CDR1 is SQVTM, CDR2 ANQGSEA. The CDR3 spans 11 residues. Trimming stripped 1 base from V and 5 bases from J, with 6 bases between.

This CDR3 reads CASSQDPIGEAGGDEQFF. As DNA, the CDR3 is TGTGCCAGCAGCCAAGACCCCATCGGGGAAGCGGGAGGCGATGAGCAGTTCTTC. The V and J genes are TRBV4-2 and TRBJ2-1; 9 nucleotides line up with TRBD2. Germline V gives CDR1 LGHNA, CDR2 YNFKEQ. The V gene end was trimmed by 0 bases and the J gene end by 8 bases; junction bases not matched to a gene: 14. There are 18 residues in the CDR3.

This chain uses TRBV7-8 with TRBJ1-6; 12 bases line up with TRBD1. Trimming at V came to 5 bases and at J to 10 bases, leaving 9 bases not matched to a gene. The CDR3 has 16 amino acids. Germline CDR1 SGHVS, CDR2 FQNEAQ. In nucleotides, the CDR3 is TGTGCCAGCAGCCCCTCCGGGACAGGGGGCGGGTCACCCCTCCACTTT. It yields the protein CASSPSGTGGGSPLHF.

The count of this clone is one. This chain joins TRBV30 and TRBJ1-2, with D hard to call. CDR1 GTSNPN and CDR2 SVGIG come from the germline V gene (reference sequence). This CDR3 has 15 amino acids. Between the trimmed V and J ends, which lost 4 bases and 0 bases, there was a span of 15 bases. CDR3 nucleotides: TGTGCCTGGACCAAAAAGGGAGGGACTAACTATGGCTACACCTTC. Amino acid sequence: CAWTKKGGTNYGYTF. Full variable domain (missing parts from reference TRBV30 and TRBJ1-2): SQTIHQWPATLVQPVGSPLSLECTVEGTSNPNLYWYRQAAGRGLQLLFYSVGIGQISSEVPQNLSASRPQDRQFILSSKKLLLSDSGFYLCAWTKKGGTNYGYTFGSGTRLTVV.

The rearrangement joins TRBV29-1 to TRBJ1-2; 7 bases fit TRBD1. V gave up 7 bases and J gave up 4 bases; unmatched junction bases: 3. This CDR3 has 11 residues. Germline V gives CDR1 SQVTM, CDR2 ANQGSEA. The CDR3 DNA reads as TGCAGCGCCGGGACAGCCTATGGCTACACCTTC. Protein product: CSAGTAYGYTF.

The rearrangement links TRBV5-6 to TRBJ1-5; D not certain. Germline CDR1 and CDR2: SGHDT and YYEEEE. Trimming left V 0 bases short and J 1 base short, with 8 bases between. This CDR3 contains 15 residues. The CDR3 here is CASSLAAGSNQPQHF. CDR3 nucleotide sequence: TGTGCCAGCAGCTTGGCGGCAGGAAGCAATCAGCCCCAGCATTTT.

The chain is built from TRBV24-1 and TRBJ2-3; 8 bases fit TRBD1. Looked up from germline, CDR1 is KGHDR and CDR2 is SFDVKD. The junction had 12 bases not matched to a gene; V was cut back by 1 base and J by 4 bases. The CDR3 covers 18 residues. The CDR3 DNA reads as TGTGCCACCAGTGATTTTCCCGGGACAGGAATGGCCTCAGATACGCAGTATTTT. This translates into CATSDFPGTGMASDTQYF.

This chain joins TRBV4-1 and TRBJ2-1; 12 positions agree with TRBD2. The V and J ends lost 3 bases and 7 bases, in that order; junction bases with no gene match: 10. The CDR3 contains 17 residues. Germline values: CDR1 MGHRA, CDR2 YSYEKL. The CDR3 region has the DNA TGCGCCAGCAGCCAGGGTCTACTAGCGGGAGGCTCAAATGAGCAGTTCTTC. This encodes CASSQGLLAGGSNEQFF.